Listed below are T cell receptor beta chains from one sample, sequenced in a study of beta chain features in type 1 diabetes. Clones were sequenced by immunoSEQ multiplex PCR, and TCRdb holds only the in-frame ones, with some missing. The sample shows roughly 47,000 clones, roughly 40% of them seen only once. The source material was stem cell memory CD4+ T cells from blood. These receptors originate from a man aged 30-40 years with type 1 diabetes. The CDR3 runs from the conserved cysteine through the conserved F or W. The D gene is left open where the match is weak. The size entry is marked missing in some rows and otherwise reads once, few, many or a size class.

NA	TRBV28	TRBJ1-4	NA	CASSFVTYEKLFF	TGTGCCAGCAGTTTCGTCACTTATGAAAAACTGTTTTTT
NA	TRBV5-1	TRBJ2-1	NA	CASSSQGNEQFF	TGCGCCAGCAGCTCCCAGGGTAATGAGCAGTTCTTC
NA	TRBV21-1	TRBJ2-7	NA	CASSKPAFRRGEDYEQYF	TGTGCCAGCAGCAAACCCGCATTTCGCAGGGGCGAGGACTACGAGCAGTACTTC
NA	TRBV30	TRBJ2-1	NA	CAWSRVNEQFF	TGTGCCTGGAGCCGGGTCAATGAGCAGTTCTTC
few	TRBV11-1	TRBJ2-1	NA	CASSSQGSEQFF	TGTGCCAGCAGCTCACAGGGATCTGAGCAGTTCTTC
few	TRBV7-6	TRBJ1-1	TRBD1	CASSLDRGQQAFF	TGTGCCAGCAGCTTAGACCGGGGACAGCAAGCTTTCTTT
NA	TRBV5-1	TRBJ2-1	NA	CASSSGSSYNEQFF	TGCGCCAGCAGCTCGGGTAGTTCCTACAATGAGCAGTTCTTC
few	TRBV27	TRBJ2-7	TRBD2	CASSWTSGTYEQYF	TGTGCCAGCAGTTGGACTAGCGGGACCTACGAGCAGTACTTC
NA	TRBV6-5	TRBJ2-7	NA	CASSYRRAFDEQYF	TGTGCCAGCAGTTACCGGAGGGCCTTCGACGAGCAGTACTTC
NA	TRBV19	TRBJ1-2	NA	CASTNPGTLYYGYTF	TGTGCCAGTACCAACCCCGGGACACTTTACTATGGCTACACCTTC
NA	TRBV6-1	TRBJ1-1	NA	CASSSGPNREAFF	TGTGCCAGCAGTAGTGGGCCCAACAGGGAAGCTTTCTTT
NA	TRBV5-1	TRBJ2-1	TRBD2	CASSPWPGLGGRSEQFF	TGCGCCAGCTCACCGTGGCCGGGACTAGGGGGACGTAGTGAGCAGTTCTTC
few	TRBV6-1	TRBJ1-2	TRBD1	CASSDTRQGDYGYTF	TGTGCCAGCAGTGACACGAGACAGGGTGACTATGGCTACACCTTC
NA	TRBV30	TRBJ1-6	NA	CAWSVAGALHF	TGTGCCTGGAGTGTAGCAGGGGCCCTCCACTTT
NA	TRBV29-1	TRBJ2-3	TRBD1	CSVGTGGDTQYF	TGCAGCGTTGGGACAGGGGGCGATACGCAGTATTTT
few	TRBV19	TRBJ2-1	TRBD2	CASSIASGRARNEQFF	TGTGCCAGTAGTATCGCTAGCGGGAGGGCCCGCAATGAGCAGTTCTTC
few	TRBV7-9	TRBJ2-4	TRBD1	CASSLQGGNIQYF	TGTGCCAGCAGTTTACAGGGGGGCAACATTCAGTACTTC
once	TRBV9	TRBJ2-7	TRBD1	CASSVGQGVREQYF	TGTGCCAGCAGCGTGGGACAGGGGGTACGCGAGCAGTACTTC
NA	TRBV30	TRBJ2-1	TRBD1	CAWNVGTELKQFF	TGTGCCTGGAATGTCGGGACAGAACTCAAGCAGTTCTTC
once	TRBV18	TRBJ2-3	TRBD1	CASSWQGDTDTQYF	TGTGCCAGCTCATGGCAGGGGGACACAGATACGCAGTATTTT
few	TRBV5-1	TRBJ2-6	TRBD1	CASSLEQGPNVLTF	TGCGCCAGCAGCTTGGAACAGGGGCCCAACGTCCTGACTTTC
NA	TRBV5-4	TRBJ2-7	NA	CASSSKLYEQYF	TGTGCCAGCAGCTCGAAGCTTTACGAGCAGTACTTC
NA	TRBV11-2	TRBJ2-5	TRBD1	CASSIGQGATETQYF	TGTGCCAGCAGCATCGGACAGGGGGCGACGGAGACCCAGTACTTC
NA	TRBV5-1	TRBJ2-3	NA	CASSSLAVGGTDTQYF	TGCGCCAGCAGCTCTTTGGCGGTCGGAGGCACAGATACGCAGTATTTT
few	TRBV2	TRBJ1-1	NA	CASTTQRNTEAFF	TGTGCCAGTACCACACAGAGGAACACTGAAGCTTTCTTT
few	TRBV5-4	TRBJ2-7	NA	CASSLASGQNIYEQYF	TGTGCCAGCAGCTTGGCGTCCGGACAGAACATCTACGAGCAGTACTTC
NA	TRBV7-8	TRBJ2-3	TRBD2	CASSLRTSGTDTQYF	TGTGCCAGCAGCTTACGGACTAGCGGCACAGATACGCAGTATTTT
NA	TRBV4-2	TRBJ2-2	TRBD2	CASSQRLAGGSGELFF	TGTGCCAGCAGCCAAAGACTAGCGGGAGGTTCCGGGGAGCTGTTTTTT
NA	TRBV4-2	TRBJ1-2	TRBD1	CASSPDRVYGYTF	TGTGCCAGCAGCCCCGACAGGGTCTATGGCTACACCTTC
few	TRBV7-2	TRBJ1-1	NA	CASSLDRAGTEAFF	TGTGCCAGCAGCTTAGATAGGGCGGGCACTGAAGCTTTCTTT
NA	TRBV19	TRBJ2-7	TRBD2	CASRGSGSTYEQYF	TGTGCCAGTAGAGGTAGCGGGAGTACTTACGAGCAGTACTTC